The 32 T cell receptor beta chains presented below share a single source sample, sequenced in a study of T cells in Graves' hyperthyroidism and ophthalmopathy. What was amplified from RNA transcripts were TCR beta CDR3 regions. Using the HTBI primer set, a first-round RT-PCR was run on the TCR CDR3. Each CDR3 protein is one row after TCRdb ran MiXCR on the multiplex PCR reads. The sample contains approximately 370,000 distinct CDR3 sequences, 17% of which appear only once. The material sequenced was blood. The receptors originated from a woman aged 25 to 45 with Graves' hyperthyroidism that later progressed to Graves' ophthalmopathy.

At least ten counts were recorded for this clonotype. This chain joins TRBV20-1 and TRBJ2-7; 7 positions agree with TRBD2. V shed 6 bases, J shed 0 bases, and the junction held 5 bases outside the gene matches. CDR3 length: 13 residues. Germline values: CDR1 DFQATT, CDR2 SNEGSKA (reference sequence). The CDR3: CSANRDYSYEQYF. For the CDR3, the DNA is TGCAGTGCAAACCGGGACTACTCCTACGAGCAGTACTTC.

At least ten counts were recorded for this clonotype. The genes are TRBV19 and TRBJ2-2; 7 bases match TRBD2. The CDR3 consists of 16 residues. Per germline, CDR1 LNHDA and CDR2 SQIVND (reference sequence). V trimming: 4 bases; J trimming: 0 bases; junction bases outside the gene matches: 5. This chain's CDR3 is CASSTWGGSNTGELFF. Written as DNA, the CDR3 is TGTGCCAGTAGTACCTGGGGGGGATCGAACACCGGGGAGCTGTTTTTT.

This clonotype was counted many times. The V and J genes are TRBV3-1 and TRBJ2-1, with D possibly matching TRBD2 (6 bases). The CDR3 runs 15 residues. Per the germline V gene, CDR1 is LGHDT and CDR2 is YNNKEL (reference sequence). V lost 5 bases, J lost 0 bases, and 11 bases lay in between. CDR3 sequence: CASSGRGSSYNEQFF. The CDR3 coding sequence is TGTGCCAGCAGCGGCCGGGGGAGCTCCTACAATGAGCAGTTCTTC.

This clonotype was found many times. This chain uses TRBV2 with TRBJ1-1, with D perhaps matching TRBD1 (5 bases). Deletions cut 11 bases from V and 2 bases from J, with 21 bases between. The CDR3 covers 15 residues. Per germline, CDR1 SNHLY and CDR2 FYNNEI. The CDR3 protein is CAGRRTGEPNTEAFF. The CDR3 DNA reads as TGTGCCGGAAGGAGGACGGGGGAACCTAACACTGAAGCTTTCTTT.

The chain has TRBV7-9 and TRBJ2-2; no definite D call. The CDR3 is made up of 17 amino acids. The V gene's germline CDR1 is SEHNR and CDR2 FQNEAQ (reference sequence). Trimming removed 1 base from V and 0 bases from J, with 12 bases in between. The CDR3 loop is CASSLDSGLANTGELFF. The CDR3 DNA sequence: TGTGCCAGCAGCTTAGATTCAGGTCTAGCGAACACCGGGGAGCTGTTTTTT.

The CDR3 spells CASSPQDYGYTF. The CDR3 DNA is TGTGCCAGCAGCCCCCAGGACTATGGCTACACCTTC. The V call is TRBV12-3 or TRBV12-4, the J call TRBJ1-2, with no clear D. This CDR3 has 12 residues. The V end was cut by 6 bases, the J end by 3 bases, with 8 bases between.

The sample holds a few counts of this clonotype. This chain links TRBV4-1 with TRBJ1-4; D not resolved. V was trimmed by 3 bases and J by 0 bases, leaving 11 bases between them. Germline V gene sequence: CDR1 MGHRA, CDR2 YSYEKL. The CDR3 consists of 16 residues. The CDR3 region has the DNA TGCGCCAGCAGCCATATTACCCCCTCAACTAATGAAAAACTGTTTTTT. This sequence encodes CASSHITPSTNEKLFF.

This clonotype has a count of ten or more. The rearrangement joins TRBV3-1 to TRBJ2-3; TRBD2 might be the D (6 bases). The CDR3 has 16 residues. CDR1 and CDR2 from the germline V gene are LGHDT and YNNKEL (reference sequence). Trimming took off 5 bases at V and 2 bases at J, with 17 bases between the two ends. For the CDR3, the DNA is TGTGCCAGCAGCTTGGAAGGAGGGGCGGACACAGATACGCAGTATTTT. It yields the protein CASSLEGGADTDTQYF.

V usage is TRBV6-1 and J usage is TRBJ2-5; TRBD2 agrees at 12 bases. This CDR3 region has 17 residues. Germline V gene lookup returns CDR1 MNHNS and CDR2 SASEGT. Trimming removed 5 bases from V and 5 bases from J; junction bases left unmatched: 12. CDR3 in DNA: TGTGCCAGCAGTACAGGGGCTAGCGGGGGGGCCAGGGAGACCCAGTACTTC. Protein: CASSTGASGGARETQYF.

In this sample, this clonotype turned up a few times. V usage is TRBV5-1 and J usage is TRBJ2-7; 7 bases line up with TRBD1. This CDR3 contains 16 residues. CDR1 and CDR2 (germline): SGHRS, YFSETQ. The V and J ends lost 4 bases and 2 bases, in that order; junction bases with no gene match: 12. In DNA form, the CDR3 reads TGCGCCAGCAGCCGAAAGGGACAGAGTAAAACCTACGAGCAGTACTTC. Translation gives CASSRKGQSKTYEQYF. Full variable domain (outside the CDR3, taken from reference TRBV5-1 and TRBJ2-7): KAGVTQTPRYLIKTRGQQVTLSCSPISGHRSVSWYQQTPGQGLQFLFEYFSETQRNKGNFPGRFSGRQFSNSRSEMNVSTLELGDSALYLCASSRKGQSKTYEQYFGPGTRLTVT.

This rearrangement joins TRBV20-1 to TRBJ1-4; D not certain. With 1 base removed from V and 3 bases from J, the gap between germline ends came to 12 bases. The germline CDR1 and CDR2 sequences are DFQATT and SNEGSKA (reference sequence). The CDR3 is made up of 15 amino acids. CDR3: CSARGQVGSNEKLFF. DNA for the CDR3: TGCAGTGCTAGAGGGCAGGTCGGGTCTAATGAAAAACTGTTTTTT.

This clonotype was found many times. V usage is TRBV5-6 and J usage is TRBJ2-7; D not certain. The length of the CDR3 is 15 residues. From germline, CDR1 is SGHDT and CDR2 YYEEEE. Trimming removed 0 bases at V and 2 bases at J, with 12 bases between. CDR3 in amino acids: CASSLVGDTTYEQYF. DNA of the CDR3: TGTGCCAGCAGCTTGGTTGGGGATACAACCTACGAGCAGTACTTC.

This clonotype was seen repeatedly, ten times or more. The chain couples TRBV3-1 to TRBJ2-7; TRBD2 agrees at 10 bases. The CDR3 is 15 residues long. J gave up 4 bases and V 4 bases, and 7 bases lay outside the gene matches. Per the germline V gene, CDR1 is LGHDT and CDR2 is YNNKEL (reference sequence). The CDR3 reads CASSPTSGDLYEQYF. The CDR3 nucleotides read TGTGCCAGCAGCCCAACTAGCGGGGATTTGTACGAGCAGTACTTC.

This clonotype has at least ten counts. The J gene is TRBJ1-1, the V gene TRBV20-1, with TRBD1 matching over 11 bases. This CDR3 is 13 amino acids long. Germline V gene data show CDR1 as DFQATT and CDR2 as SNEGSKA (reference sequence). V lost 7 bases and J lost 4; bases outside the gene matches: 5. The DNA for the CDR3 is TGCAGTGTGGACAGGGGGCATAGCACTGAAGCTTTCTTT. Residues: CSVDRGHSTEAFF.

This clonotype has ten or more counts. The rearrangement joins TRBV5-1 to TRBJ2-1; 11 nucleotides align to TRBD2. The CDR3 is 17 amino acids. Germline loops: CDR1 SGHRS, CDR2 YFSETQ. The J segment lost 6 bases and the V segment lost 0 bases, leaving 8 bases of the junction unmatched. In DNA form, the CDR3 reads TGCGCCAGCAGCTTGGGCATAGCGGGAGGGCCGTCCAATGAGCAGTTCTTC. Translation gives CASSLGIAGGPSNEQFF.

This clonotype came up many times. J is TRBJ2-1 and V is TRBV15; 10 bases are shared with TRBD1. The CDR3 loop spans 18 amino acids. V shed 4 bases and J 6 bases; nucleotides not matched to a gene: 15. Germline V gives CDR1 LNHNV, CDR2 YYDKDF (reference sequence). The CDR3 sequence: CATSTSLSDRGRVNEQFF. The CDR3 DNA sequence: TGTGCCACCAGCACGTCACTCTCTGACAGGGGGCGAGTCAATGAGCAGTTCTTC. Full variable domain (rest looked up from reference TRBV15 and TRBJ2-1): DAMVIQNPRYQVTQFGKPVTLSCSQTLNHNVMYWYQQKSSQAPKLLFHYYDKDFNNEADTPDNFQSRRPNTSFCFLDIRSPGLGDTAMYLCATSTSLSDRGRVNEQFFGPGTRLTVL.

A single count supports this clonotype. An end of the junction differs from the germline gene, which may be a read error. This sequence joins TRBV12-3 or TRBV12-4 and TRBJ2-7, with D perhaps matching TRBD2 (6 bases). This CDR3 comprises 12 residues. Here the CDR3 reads CARSLEGYEQYF. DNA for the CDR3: TGTGCCCGCAGTTTGGAGGGGTACGAGCAGTACTTC.

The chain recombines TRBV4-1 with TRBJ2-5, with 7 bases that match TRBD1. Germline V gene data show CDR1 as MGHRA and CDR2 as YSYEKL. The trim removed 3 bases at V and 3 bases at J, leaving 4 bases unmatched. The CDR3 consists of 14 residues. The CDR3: CASSQGQLEETQYF. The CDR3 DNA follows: TGCGCCAGCAGCCAGGGACAGCTCGAAGAGACCCAGTACTTC.

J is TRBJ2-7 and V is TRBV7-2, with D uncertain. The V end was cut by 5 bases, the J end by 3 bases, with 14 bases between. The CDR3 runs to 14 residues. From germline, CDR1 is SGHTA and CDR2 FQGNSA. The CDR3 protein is CASSQHLRVYEQYF. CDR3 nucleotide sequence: TGTGCCAGCAGCCAGCACCTACGGGTCTACGAGCAGTACTTC.

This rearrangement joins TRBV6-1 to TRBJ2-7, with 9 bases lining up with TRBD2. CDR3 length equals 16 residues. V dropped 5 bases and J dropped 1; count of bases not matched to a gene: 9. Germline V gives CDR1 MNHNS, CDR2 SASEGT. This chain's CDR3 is CASSSILAGGSYEQYF. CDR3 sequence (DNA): TGTGCCAGCAGTTCCATTTTGGCGGGAGGGTCCTACGAGCAGTACTTC.

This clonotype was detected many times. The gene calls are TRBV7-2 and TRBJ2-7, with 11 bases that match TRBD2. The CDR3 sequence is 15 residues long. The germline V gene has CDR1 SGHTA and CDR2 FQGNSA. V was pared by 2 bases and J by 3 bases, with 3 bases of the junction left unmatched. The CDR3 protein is CASSLTSGGIYEQYF. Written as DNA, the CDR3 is TGTGCCAGCAGCTTAACTAGCGGGGGAATCTACGAGCAGTACTTC.

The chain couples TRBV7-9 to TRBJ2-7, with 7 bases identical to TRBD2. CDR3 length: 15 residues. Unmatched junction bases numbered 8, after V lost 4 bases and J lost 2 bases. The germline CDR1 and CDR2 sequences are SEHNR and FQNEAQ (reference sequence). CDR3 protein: CASSSVAGLPYEQYF. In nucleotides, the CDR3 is TGTGCCAGCAGCTCGGTAGCGGGTCTCCCCTACGAGCAGTACTTC.

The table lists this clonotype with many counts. The CDR3 nucleotides are TGTGCCAGCAGCTTACTCCTCCCTGGGGCTGAAGCTTTCTTT. It yields the protein CASSLLLPGAEAFF. The chain recombines TRBV7-9 with TRBJ1-1; no clear D. There are 14 residues in the CDR3. With 2 bases removed from V and 6 bases from J, the gap between germline ends came to 13 bases. Germline V gene lookup returns CDR1 SEHNR and CDR2 FQNEAQ (reference sequence).

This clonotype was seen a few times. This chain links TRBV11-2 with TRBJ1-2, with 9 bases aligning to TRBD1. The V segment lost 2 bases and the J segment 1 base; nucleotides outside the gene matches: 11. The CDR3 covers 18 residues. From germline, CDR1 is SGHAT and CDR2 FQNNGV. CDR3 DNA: TGTGCCAGCAGCTTATCAGCAGGGACAGGGCTAATTAACTATGGCTACACCTTC. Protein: CASSLSAGTGLINYGYTF.

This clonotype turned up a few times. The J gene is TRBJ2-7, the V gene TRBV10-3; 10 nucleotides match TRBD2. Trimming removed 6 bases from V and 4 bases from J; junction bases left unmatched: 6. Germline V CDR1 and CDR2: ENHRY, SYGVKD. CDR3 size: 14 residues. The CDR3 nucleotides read TGTGCCATCAGCAGGACTAGCGGAGTATACGAGCAGTACTTC. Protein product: CAISRTSGVYEQYF.

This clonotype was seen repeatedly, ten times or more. The CDR3 coding sequence is TGTGCCAGCAGCTACAATGGCTACACCTTC. It specifies CASSYNGYTF. This chain connects TRBV28 to TRBJ1-2; D not certain. Germline lookup yields CDR1 MDHEN and CDR2 SYDVKM. The CDR3 consists of 10 residues. V was cut by 6 bases and J by 6 bases, with 5 bases left in between.

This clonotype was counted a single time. The CDR3 loop reads CATSGRQVDYGYTF. Here the CDR3 DNA reads TGTGCCACCAGTGGGAGACAGGTCGACTATGGCTACACCTTC. The chain carries TRBV24-1 and TRBJ1-2; possibly TRBD1 for D (6 bases). With 5 bases removed from V and 3 bases from J, the gap between germline ends came to 12 bases. Germline values: CDR1 KGHDR, CDR2 SFDVKD. The CDR3 spans 14 residues.

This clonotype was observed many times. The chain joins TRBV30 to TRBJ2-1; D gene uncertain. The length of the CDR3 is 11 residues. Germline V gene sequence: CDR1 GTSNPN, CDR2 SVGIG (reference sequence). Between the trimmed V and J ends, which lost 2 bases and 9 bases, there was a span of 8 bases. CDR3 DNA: TGTGCCTGGAGTCAGAGTTCTGAGCAGTTCTTC. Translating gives CAWSQSSEQFF.

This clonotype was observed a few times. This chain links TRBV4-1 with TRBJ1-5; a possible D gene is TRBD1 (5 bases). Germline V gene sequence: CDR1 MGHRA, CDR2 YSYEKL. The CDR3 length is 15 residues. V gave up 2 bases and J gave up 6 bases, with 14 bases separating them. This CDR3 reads CASSQQGQGRQPQHF. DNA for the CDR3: TGCGCCAGCAGCCAACAAGGACAAGGTCGTCAGCCCCAGCATTTT.

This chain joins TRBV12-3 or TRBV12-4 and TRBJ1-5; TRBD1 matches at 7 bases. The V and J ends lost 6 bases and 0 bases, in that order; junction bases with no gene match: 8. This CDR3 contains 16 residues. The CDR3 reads CASSKGQLNSNQPQHF. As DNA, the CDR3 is TGTGCCAGCAGCAAGGGACAGCTTAATAGCAATCAGCCCCAGCATTTT.

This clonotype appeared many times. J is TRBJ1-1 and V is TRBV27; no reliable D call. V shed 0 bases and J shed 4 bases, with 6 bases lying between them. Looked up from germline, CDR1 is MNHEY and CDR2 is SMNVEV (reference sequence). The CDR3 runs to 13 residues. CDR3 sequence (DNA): TGTGCCAGCAGTTTATCGGGCAGCACTGAAGCTTTCTTT. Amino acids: CASSLSGSTEAFF.

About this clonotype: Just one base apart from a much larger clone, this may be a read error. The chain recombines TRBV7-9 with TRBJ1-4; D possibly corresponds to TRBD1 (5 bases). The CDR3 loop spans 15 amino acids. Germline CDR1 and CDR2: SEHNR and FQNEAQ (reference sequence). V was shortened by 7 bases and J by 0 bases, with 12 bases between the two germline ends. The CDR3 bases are TGTGCCAGCACACAGGCAGCCCCAACTAATGAAAAACTGTTTTTT. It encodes CASTQAAPTNEKLFF.